These 20 T cell receptor beta chains were all obtained from the same sample, sequenced in a study of T cells in Graves' hyperthyroidism and ophthalmopathy. Researchers took RNA transcripts and amplified the TCR beta CDR3 regions from them. HTBI primers drove first-round RT-PCR of the TCR CDR3. TCRdb passed the multiplex PCR reads through MiXCR, listing each CDR3 protein once. The sample lists hundreds of thousands of distinct CDR3 sequences, roughly a sixth occurring once. Specimen: blood. Source of these receptors: a woman in her late teens or twenties with Graves' hyperthyroidism.

The gene calls are TRBV18 and TRBJ1-2, with 8 nucleotides matching TRBD1. This CDR3 spans 14 amino acids. Germline CDR1 is KGHSH and CDR2 is LQKENI. V gave up 3 bases and J gave up 3 bases; unmatched junction bases: 3. The CDR3 loop reads CASSPQGADYGYTF. The CDR3 nucleotides read TGTGCCAGCTCACCGCAGGGGGCTGACTATGGCTACACCTTC.

This clonotype was seen only a few times. The chain recombines TRBV5-6 with TRBJ1-6, with D perhaps matching TRBD1 (6 bases). CDR3 length: 15 residues. Trimming took 6 bases from V and 8 from J, leaving 18 bases between them. From germline, CDR1 is SGHDT and CDR2 YYEEEE. The CDR3: CASTFLVQGYSPLHF. DNA for the CDR3: TGTGCCAGCACCTTCTTGGTGCAGGGGTATTCACCCCTCCACTTT.

The chain has TRBV10-3 and TRBJ2-3; 7 bases align to TRBD2. Germline CDR1 and CDR2: ENHRY and SYGVKD. The CDR3 runs to 13 residues. J lost 1 base, V lost 8 bases, and 3 bases had no gene match. CDR3 DNA sequence: TGTGCCATCGCGGGAGATGGCACAGATACGCAGTATTTT. Translating gives CAIAGDGTDTQYF.

This clonotype appeared many times. The chain recombines TRBV12-3 or TRBV12-4 with TRBJ2-7; possible D gene TRBD1, 6 bases. The V gene lost 5 bases and the J gene lost 2 bases, with 16 bases spanning the gap. The CDR3 sequence is 15 residues long. The CDR3 region is CASSPQGKGAYEQYF. The CDR3 DNA reads as TGTGCCAGCAGTCCGCAGGGGAAAGGTGCCTACGAGCAGTACTTC.

Many counts were recorded for this clonotype. The chain is built from TRBV28 and TRBJ1-1; D unresolved. This CDR3 comprises 13 residues. V dropped 3 bases and J dropped 6 bases, with 11 bases sitting between them. Germline lookup yields CDR1 MDHEN and CDR2 SYDVKM. Here the CDR3 reads CASSLNHSPEAFF. DNA of the CDR3: TGTGCCAGCAGTTTGAATCACAGCCCTGAAGCTTTCTTT.

This clonotype was seen many times. This chain joins TRBV6-1 and TRBJ1-2; the D is unclear. Trimming stripped 2 bases from V and 5 bases from J, with 15 bases between. Germline V gene data show CDR1 as MNHNS and CDR2 as SASEGT. CDR3 length: 15 residues. The CDR3 DNA reads TGTGCCAGCAGTGAACTAAGTTCGGTGAGATATGGCTACACCTTC. Its translation is CASSELSSVRYGYTF.

This clonotype was recorded at least ten times. This chain joins TRBV20-1 and TRBJ2-7, with D tentatively TRBD1 (5 bases). Per germline, CDR1 DFQATT and CDR2 SNEGSKA (reference sequence). This CDR3 is built from 14 residues. Trimming stripped 0 bases from V and 6 bases from J, with 15 bases between. DNA of the CDR3: TGCAGTGCTAGAGATCAAGGGGCGGCGGCCGAGCAGTACTTC. This translates into CSARDQGAAAEQYF.

Only a few counts were recorded for this clonotype. The gene calls are TRBV7-8 and TRBJ2-1; a possible D gene is TRBD1 (6 bases). Trimming took 8 bases from V and 5 from J, leaving 16 bases between them. This CDR3 is 14 amino acids long. Germline V gene lookup returns CDR1 SGHVS and CDR2 FQNEAQ. The CDR3 loop reads CASSLRGKDNEQFF. CDR3 nucleotide sequence: TGTGCCAGCTCTCTAAGGGGGAAAGACAATGAGCAGTTCTTC.

This clonotype was detected ten times or more. Compared with germline, one end of the junction differs, possibly owing to a read error. J is TRBJ2-7 and V is TRBV5-1; no reliable D call. CDR3 length equals 13 residues. Germline lookup yields CDR1 SGHRS and CDR2 YFSETQ. DNA of the CDR3: TGTGCCAGCAGCTTAGGACGGACCTACGAGCAGTACTTC. It translates to CASSLGRTYEQYF.

The rearrangement links TRBV6-2 or TRBV6-3 to TRBJ2-6, with 8 bases that match TRBD1. Germline lookup yields CDR1 MNHEY and CDR2 SVGEGT. V trimming: 6 bases; J trimming: 0 bases; junction bases outside the gene matches: 10. This CDR3 is built from 18 residues. The CDR3 sequence is CASRDTGTGRSGANVLTF. For the CDR3, the DNA is TGTGCCAGCAGAGATACCGGGACAGGTCGCTCTGGGGCCAACGTCCTGACTTTC.

The chain carries TRBV20-1 and TRBJ1-3; maybe TRBD1 (5 bases). There are 15 residues in the CDR3. Trimming left V 4 bases short and J 3 bases short, with 16 bases between. The germline CDR1 and CDR2 sequences are DFQATT and SNEGSKA (reference sequence). The CDR3 region is CSATGGAGSGNTIYF. The CDR3 region has the DNA TGCAGTGCTACGGGAGGGGCAGGGAGTGGAAACACCATATATTTT.

The chain carries TRBV19 and TRBJ2-5; 10 positions match TRBD2. The CDR3 has 16 amino acids. V was clipped by 2 bases and J by 5 bases; unmatched bases: 8. The germline CDR1 and CDR2 sequences are LNHDA and SQIVND (reference sequence). In DNA, the CDR3 is TGTGCCAGTAGTATAACGGGAGCGGGGGGGTATGAGACCCAGTACTTC. As protein: CASSITGAGGYETQYF.

A note on this clonotype: A junction end diverges from the germline sequence, so it may reflect a read error. This chain links TRBV11-2 with TRBJ2-1, with D maybe TRBD1 (5 bases). The germline V gene encodes CDR1 SGHAT and CDR2 FQNNGV. The CDR3 runs to 13 residues. DNA for the CDR3: TGTGCCGGCAGCACCGACAGACACAATGAGCATTTCTTC. Translated: CAGSTDRHNEHFF.

This clonotype was counted only a few times. The V gene is TRBV11-2, the J gene TRBJ1-5; D is perhaps TRBD1 (5 bases). There are 15 residues in the CDR3. Germline-derived CDR1 and CDR2 are SGHAT and FQNNGV. Trimming took 1 base from V and 3 from J, leaving 10 bases between them. CDR3 DNA sequence: TGTGCCAGCAGCTTAGGGGACGCGAACAATCAGCCCCAGCATTTT. This codes for CASSLGDANNQPQHF.

This clonotype was counted a few times. The J gene is TRBJ2-5, the V gene TRBV13, with 12 bases identical to TRBD2. Losses at the gene ends were 0 bases for V and 4 bases for J; bases not matched to a gene: 9. The CDR3 spans 18 residues. CDR1 and CDR2 from the germline V gene are PRHDT and FYEKMQ (reference sequence). The CDR3 sequence: CASSLGASGRARGETQYF. DNA for the CDR3: TGTGCCAGCAGCTTAGGAGCTAGCGGGAGGGCCAGAGGAGAGACCCAGTACTTC.

V is TRBV7-2 and J is TRBJ2-7, with a possible D match to TRBD2 (7 bases). Between the trimmed V and J ends, which lost 5 bases and 2 bases, there was a span of 19 bases. The CDR3 runs to 16 residues. Germline V CDR1 and CDR2: SGHTA, FQGNSA. CDR3 nucleotide sequence: TGTGCCAGCAGCCTTAACGGGGGGACATCTACCTACGAGCAGTACTTC. It encodes CASSLNGGTSTYEQYF.

With regard to this clonotype: One base away lies a much larger clone, so this may be a sequencing read error. The J gene is TRBJ1-3, the V gene TRBV20-1; no reliable D call. The V end lost 2 bases, the J end lost 6 bases, and 5 bases lay between the germline ends. This CDR3 region has 11 residues. CDR1 DFQATT and CDR2 SNEGSKA come from the germline V gene (reference sequence). The CDR3 here is CSARQLNTIYF. The CDR3 region has the DNA TGCAGTGCTAGACAGTTAAACACCATATATTTT.

This clonotype has a handful of counts. The chain carries TRBV3-1 and TRBJ2-7; 8 bases align to TRBD2. Germline V gene lookup returns CDR1 LGHDT and CDR2 YNNKEL (reference sequence). The CDR3 totals 16 residues. Trimming removed 3 bases from V and 1 base from J; junction bases left unmatched: 8. CDR3 sequence: CASSQTWGLGSYEQYF. The CDR3 nucleotides are TGTGCCAGCAGCCAGACTTGGGGACTAGGATCCTACGAGCAGTACTTC.

This clonotype has a count of ten or more. V is TRBV3-1 and J is TRBJ1-1; D unclear. Trimming left V 2 bases short and J 0 bases short, with 4 bases between. CDR1 LGHDT and CDR2 YNNKEL come from the germline V gene (reference sequence). The CDR3 contains 13 residues. For the CDR3, the DNA is TGTGCCAGCAGCCAAAAATTGAACACTGAAGCTTTCTTT. Amino acid sequence: CASSQKLNTEAFF. Combining the CDR3 with reference TRBV3-1 and TRBJ1-1 gives the whole variable domain DTAVSQTPKYLVTQMGNDKSIKCEQNLGHDTMYWYKQDSKKFLKIMFSYNNKELIINETVPNRFSPKSPDKAHLNLHINSLELGDSAVYFCASSQKLNTEAFFGQGTRLTVV.

This clonotype was counted at least ten times. Written as DNA, the CDR3 is TGTGCCAGCAGCCAAGCCCCCGGGACAGGGAGTGGCGAGCAGTACTTC. Encoded protein: CASSQAPGTGSGEQYF. The V call is TRBV3-1, the J call TRBJ2-7; 9 nucleotides agree with TRBD1. V shed 1 base, J shed 6 bases, and the junction held 10 bases outside the gene matches. Germline CDR1 reads LGHDT; CDR2 reads YNNKEL (reference sequence). This CDR3 is 16 amino acids long.